This TCR beta chain stems from a study of CD8 T cells in Susac syndrome. At the level of the study: Patients with Susac syndrome, at blood draw, were therapy-naive, on corticosteroids, or on intravenous immunoglobulin alone.

Germline V gene sequence: CDR1 MNHEY, CDR2 SVGAGI. The CDR3 runs 15 residues. Trimming cost V 4 bases and J 7 bases; bases outside gene matches: 6. The authors reverse transcribed about 0.5 to 1 ug RNA with random hexamers. TCRdb ran MiXCR on the immunoSEQ multiplex PCR reads and lists one entry per CDR3 protein. Of 95,000 to 150,000 distinct CDR3 sequences in the sample, around 96% were seen once. Sequences were obtained from CD4+ T cells from PBMCs. The V gene is TRBV6-5, the J gene TRBJ2-3, with 12 nucleotides matching TRBD2. This TCR came from a human donor with Susac syndrome. CDR3 in DNA: TGTGCCAGCAGTTCCCTGACTAGCGGGAGACATACGCAGTATTTT. Translation: CASSSLTSGRHTQYF.